The rows below give T cell receptor beta chains drawn from one sample of a study of T cell responses to AZD1222 COVID-19 vaccine. Assay used: immunoSEQ multiplex PCR; TCRdb lists only in-frame clones, some missing. The sample records under 100,000 clones, roughly 88% being singletons. The sequenced sample was peripheral blood, obtained on day 0 of AZD1222 vaccination. These receptors originate from an adult in good health. CDR3s include the opening cysteine and the closing phenylalanine or tryptophan. A D gene is named only where the DNA matches it firmly. Clone size is not always given. Where it is, it says once, few, many or a class for expanded clones.

CDR3 DNA | CDR3 protein | J gene | V gene | D gene | clone size
TGTGCCAGCAGGGGGGACAACTATGGCTACACCTTC | CASRGDNYGYTF | TRBJ1-2 | TRBV6-5 | NA | NA
TGTGCCAGTAGTATCCTCGTCGGTAATCAGCCCCAGCATTTT | CASSILVGNQPQHF | TRBJ1-5 | TRBV19 | NA | NA
TGTGCCAGCTCACGGCTAGCGGGGCCAGTGGGGGAGACCCAGTACTTC | CASSRLAGPVGETQYF | TRBJ2-5 | TRBV18 | TRBD2 | NA
TGCGCCAGCAGCCACTGGACAGGCGATGGCTACACCTTC | CASSHWTGDGYTF | TRBJ1-2 | TRBV5-1 | TRBD1 | NA
TGTGCCAGCAGCTTCGGGGGAAGGAAACTTCGCGGGGGTATCGATGGGGAGCTGTTTTTT | CASSFGGRKLRGGIDGELFF | TRBJ2-2 | TRBV7-8 | TRBD2 | NA
TGCAGCGTGACCCCCGGTCTAGCGGGGAAAGAGACCCAGTACTTC | CSVTPGLAGKETQYF | TRBJ2-5 | TRBV29-1 | TRBD2 | NA
TGTGCCAGCAGCTCTACAGGGGCGCCTCAGCCCCAGCATTTT | CASSSTGAPQPQHF | TRBJ1-5 | TRBV7-2 | TRBD1 | few
TGTGCCAGCAGCTTTTCAGGGGCCCGGGGCTACACCTTC | CASSFSGARGYTF | TRBJ1-2 | TRBV7-2 | NA | NA
TGTGCCAGCAGTTACTCGGTTTCTGGGGCCAACGTCCTGACTTTC | CASSYSVSGANVLTF | TRBJ2-6 | TRBV6-2/TRBV6-3 | NA | NA
TGTGCCAGTAGTTTTTCCTGGGACCGCCATCGCTACACCTTC | CASSFSWDRHRYTF | TRBJ1-2 | TRBV19 | NA | once
TGCGCCAGCAGCTTTCTCGGAAACACCGGGGAGCTGTTTTTT | CASSFLGNTGELFF | TRBJ2-2 | TRBV5-1 | NA | NA
TGTGCCAGTAGTCCTACCCGGGGGGCTGGCAATGAGCAGTTCTTC | CASSPTRGAGNEQFF | TRBJ2-1 | TRBV19 | NA | NA
TGTGCCAGCAGCCAGGCGTCTAATGAGCAGTTCTTC | CASSQASNEQFF | TRBJ2-1 | TRBV3-1/TRBV3-2 | NA | NA
TGTGCCAGCAGTTACGAGTCTCGCTACACCTTC | CASSYESRYTF | TRBJ1-2 | TRBV6-5 | NA | once
TGTGCCTGGAGCCTTCCGGTTGGGGGCAATCAGCCCCAGCATTTT | CAWSLPVGGNQPQHF | TRBJ1-5 | TRBV30 | NA | NA
TGTGCCAGCAGTTACGGGTACGCCTCCTCTGGGGCCAACGTCCTGACTTTC | CASSYGYASSGANVLTF | TRBJ2-6 | TRBV5-4 | NA | NA
TGTGCCAGCAGCTTAGCGCCTGTCTATGGCTACACCTTC | CASSLAPVYGYTF | TRBJ1-2 | TRBV7-2 | NA | NA
TGTGCCAGCAGCCCAAGGGTCATGAACACTGAAGCTTTCTTT | CASSPRVMNTEAFF | TRBJ1-1 | TRBV14 | NA | few
TGCGCCAGCAGCCGGGGGACAGGGGGCTCTGGAAACACCATATATTTT | CASSRGTGGSGNTIYF | TRBJ1-3 | TRBV4-3 | TRBD1 | once
TGTGCCAGCTGGCCGACAGGGAACACCGGGGAGCTGTTTTTT | CASWPTGNTGELFF | TRBJ2-2 | TRBV18 | NA | NA
TGTGCCAGCAGCTTAGCGAGGGCCGGGGAGCTGTTTTTT | CASSLARAGELFF | TRBJ2-2 | TRBV7-8 | NA | NA
TGTGCCAGCAGCTTGGGTCAGGGAAGAGAGACCCAGTACTTC | CASSLGQGRETQYF | TRBJ2-5 | TRBV5-8 | NA | NA
TGTGCCAGCAGCCGGGACACCTTCAATCAGCCCCAGCATTTT | CASSRDTFNQPQHF | TRBJ1-5 | TRBV28 | NA | NA
TGTGCCAGCAGTTTTTCCGAGAGATATCAGCCCCAGCATTTT | CASSFSERYQPQHF | TRBJ1-5 | TRBV27 | NA | NA